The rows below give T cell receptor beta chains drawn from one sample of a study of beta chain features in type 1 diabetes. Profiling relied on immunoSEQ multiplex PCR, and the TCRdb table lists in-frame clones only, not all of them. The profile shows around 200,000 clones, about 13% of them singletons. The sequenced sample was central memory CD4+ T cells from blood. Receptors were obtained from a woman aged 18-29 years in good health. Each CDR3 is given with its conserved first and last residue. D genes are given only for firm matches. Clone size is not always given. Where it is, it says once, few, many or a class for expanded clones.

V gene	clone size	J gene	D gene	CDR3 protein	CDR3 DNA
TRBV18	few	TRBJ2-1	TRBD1	CASSPGQGPYNEQFF	TGTGCCAGCTCACCGGGACAGGGTCCGTACAATGAGCAGTTCTTC
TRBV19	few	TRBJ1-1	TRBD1	CASIYRGMVSEAFF	TGTGCCAGTATTTACAGGGGGATGGTCTCCGAAGCTTTCTTT
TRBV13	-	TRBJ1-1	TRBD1	CASSLGPDRENTEAFF	TGTGCCAGCAGCTTAGGCCCGGACAGGGAGAACACTGAAGCTTTCTTT
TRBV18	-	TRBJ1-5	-	CASSPGDNQPQHF	TGTGCCAGCTCACCGGGAGACAATCAGCCCCAGCATTTT
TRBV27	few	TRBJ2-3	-	CASSLSFRSTDTQYF	TGTGCCAGCAGTTTAAGTTTTAGAAGCACAGATACGCAGTATTTT
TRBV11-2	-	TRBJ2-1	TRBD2	CASSSIAGGINNEQFF	TGTGCCAGCAGCTCAATAGCGGGAGGAATAAACAATGAGCAGTTCTTC
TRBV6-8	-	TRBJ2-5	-	CASSYVRRWETQYF	TGTGCCAGCAGTTACGTAAGGAGGTGGGAGACCCAGTACTTC
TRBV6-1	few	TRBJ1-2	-	CASSEAKQGPGYTF	TGTGCCAGCAGTGAAGCTAAACAGGGTCCAGGCTACACCTTC
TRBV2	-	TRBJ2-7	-	CVGAGRSYEQYF	TGTGTGGGGGCCGGTCGGTCCTACGAGCAGTACTTC
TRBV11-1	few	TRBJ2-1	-	CASSLDGGGDEQFF	TGTGCCAGCAGCTTAGATGGGGGCGGTGATGAGCAGTTCTTC
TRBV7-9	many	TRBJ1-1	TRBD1	CASSFLRQGDTEAFF	TGTGCCAGCAGCTTTCTTAGACAGGGAGACACTGAAGCTTTCTTT
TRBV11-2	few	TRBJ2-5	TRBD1	CASSSGTGGRLAETQYF	TGTGCCAGCAGCTCCGGGACAGGGGGAAGGCTCGCGGAGACCCAGTACTTC